This T cell receptor (beta chain) was documented in a study of shared clonotypes between healthy human individuals. Donors were healthy HIV-negative adults without recently reported acute infections or vaccinations. This CDR3 is built from 18 residues. V lost 5 bases, J lost 0 bases, and 19 bases lay in between. Germline V lookup: CDR1 MDHEN, CDR2 SYDVKM. Produced via immunoSEQ multiplex PCR; TCRdb's table is partial and in-frame only. The table records 2 million to 2.5 million clones, approximately 93% of them present only once. What was sequenced was naive CD4+ T cells from PBMCs. The subset here: CD45RA+ positively selected. The chain is built from TRBV28 and TRBJ1-4; unclear D gene. This clonotype was obtained from a man aged 18 to 35 in good health. Some clones in this sample may be carry-over from other donors' samples. The CDR3 sequence is CASSLPSAFSSTNEKLFF. CDR3 sequence (DNA): TGTGCCAGCAGTCTCCCGTCGGCGTTTAGCTCAACTAATGAAAAACTGTTTTTT.